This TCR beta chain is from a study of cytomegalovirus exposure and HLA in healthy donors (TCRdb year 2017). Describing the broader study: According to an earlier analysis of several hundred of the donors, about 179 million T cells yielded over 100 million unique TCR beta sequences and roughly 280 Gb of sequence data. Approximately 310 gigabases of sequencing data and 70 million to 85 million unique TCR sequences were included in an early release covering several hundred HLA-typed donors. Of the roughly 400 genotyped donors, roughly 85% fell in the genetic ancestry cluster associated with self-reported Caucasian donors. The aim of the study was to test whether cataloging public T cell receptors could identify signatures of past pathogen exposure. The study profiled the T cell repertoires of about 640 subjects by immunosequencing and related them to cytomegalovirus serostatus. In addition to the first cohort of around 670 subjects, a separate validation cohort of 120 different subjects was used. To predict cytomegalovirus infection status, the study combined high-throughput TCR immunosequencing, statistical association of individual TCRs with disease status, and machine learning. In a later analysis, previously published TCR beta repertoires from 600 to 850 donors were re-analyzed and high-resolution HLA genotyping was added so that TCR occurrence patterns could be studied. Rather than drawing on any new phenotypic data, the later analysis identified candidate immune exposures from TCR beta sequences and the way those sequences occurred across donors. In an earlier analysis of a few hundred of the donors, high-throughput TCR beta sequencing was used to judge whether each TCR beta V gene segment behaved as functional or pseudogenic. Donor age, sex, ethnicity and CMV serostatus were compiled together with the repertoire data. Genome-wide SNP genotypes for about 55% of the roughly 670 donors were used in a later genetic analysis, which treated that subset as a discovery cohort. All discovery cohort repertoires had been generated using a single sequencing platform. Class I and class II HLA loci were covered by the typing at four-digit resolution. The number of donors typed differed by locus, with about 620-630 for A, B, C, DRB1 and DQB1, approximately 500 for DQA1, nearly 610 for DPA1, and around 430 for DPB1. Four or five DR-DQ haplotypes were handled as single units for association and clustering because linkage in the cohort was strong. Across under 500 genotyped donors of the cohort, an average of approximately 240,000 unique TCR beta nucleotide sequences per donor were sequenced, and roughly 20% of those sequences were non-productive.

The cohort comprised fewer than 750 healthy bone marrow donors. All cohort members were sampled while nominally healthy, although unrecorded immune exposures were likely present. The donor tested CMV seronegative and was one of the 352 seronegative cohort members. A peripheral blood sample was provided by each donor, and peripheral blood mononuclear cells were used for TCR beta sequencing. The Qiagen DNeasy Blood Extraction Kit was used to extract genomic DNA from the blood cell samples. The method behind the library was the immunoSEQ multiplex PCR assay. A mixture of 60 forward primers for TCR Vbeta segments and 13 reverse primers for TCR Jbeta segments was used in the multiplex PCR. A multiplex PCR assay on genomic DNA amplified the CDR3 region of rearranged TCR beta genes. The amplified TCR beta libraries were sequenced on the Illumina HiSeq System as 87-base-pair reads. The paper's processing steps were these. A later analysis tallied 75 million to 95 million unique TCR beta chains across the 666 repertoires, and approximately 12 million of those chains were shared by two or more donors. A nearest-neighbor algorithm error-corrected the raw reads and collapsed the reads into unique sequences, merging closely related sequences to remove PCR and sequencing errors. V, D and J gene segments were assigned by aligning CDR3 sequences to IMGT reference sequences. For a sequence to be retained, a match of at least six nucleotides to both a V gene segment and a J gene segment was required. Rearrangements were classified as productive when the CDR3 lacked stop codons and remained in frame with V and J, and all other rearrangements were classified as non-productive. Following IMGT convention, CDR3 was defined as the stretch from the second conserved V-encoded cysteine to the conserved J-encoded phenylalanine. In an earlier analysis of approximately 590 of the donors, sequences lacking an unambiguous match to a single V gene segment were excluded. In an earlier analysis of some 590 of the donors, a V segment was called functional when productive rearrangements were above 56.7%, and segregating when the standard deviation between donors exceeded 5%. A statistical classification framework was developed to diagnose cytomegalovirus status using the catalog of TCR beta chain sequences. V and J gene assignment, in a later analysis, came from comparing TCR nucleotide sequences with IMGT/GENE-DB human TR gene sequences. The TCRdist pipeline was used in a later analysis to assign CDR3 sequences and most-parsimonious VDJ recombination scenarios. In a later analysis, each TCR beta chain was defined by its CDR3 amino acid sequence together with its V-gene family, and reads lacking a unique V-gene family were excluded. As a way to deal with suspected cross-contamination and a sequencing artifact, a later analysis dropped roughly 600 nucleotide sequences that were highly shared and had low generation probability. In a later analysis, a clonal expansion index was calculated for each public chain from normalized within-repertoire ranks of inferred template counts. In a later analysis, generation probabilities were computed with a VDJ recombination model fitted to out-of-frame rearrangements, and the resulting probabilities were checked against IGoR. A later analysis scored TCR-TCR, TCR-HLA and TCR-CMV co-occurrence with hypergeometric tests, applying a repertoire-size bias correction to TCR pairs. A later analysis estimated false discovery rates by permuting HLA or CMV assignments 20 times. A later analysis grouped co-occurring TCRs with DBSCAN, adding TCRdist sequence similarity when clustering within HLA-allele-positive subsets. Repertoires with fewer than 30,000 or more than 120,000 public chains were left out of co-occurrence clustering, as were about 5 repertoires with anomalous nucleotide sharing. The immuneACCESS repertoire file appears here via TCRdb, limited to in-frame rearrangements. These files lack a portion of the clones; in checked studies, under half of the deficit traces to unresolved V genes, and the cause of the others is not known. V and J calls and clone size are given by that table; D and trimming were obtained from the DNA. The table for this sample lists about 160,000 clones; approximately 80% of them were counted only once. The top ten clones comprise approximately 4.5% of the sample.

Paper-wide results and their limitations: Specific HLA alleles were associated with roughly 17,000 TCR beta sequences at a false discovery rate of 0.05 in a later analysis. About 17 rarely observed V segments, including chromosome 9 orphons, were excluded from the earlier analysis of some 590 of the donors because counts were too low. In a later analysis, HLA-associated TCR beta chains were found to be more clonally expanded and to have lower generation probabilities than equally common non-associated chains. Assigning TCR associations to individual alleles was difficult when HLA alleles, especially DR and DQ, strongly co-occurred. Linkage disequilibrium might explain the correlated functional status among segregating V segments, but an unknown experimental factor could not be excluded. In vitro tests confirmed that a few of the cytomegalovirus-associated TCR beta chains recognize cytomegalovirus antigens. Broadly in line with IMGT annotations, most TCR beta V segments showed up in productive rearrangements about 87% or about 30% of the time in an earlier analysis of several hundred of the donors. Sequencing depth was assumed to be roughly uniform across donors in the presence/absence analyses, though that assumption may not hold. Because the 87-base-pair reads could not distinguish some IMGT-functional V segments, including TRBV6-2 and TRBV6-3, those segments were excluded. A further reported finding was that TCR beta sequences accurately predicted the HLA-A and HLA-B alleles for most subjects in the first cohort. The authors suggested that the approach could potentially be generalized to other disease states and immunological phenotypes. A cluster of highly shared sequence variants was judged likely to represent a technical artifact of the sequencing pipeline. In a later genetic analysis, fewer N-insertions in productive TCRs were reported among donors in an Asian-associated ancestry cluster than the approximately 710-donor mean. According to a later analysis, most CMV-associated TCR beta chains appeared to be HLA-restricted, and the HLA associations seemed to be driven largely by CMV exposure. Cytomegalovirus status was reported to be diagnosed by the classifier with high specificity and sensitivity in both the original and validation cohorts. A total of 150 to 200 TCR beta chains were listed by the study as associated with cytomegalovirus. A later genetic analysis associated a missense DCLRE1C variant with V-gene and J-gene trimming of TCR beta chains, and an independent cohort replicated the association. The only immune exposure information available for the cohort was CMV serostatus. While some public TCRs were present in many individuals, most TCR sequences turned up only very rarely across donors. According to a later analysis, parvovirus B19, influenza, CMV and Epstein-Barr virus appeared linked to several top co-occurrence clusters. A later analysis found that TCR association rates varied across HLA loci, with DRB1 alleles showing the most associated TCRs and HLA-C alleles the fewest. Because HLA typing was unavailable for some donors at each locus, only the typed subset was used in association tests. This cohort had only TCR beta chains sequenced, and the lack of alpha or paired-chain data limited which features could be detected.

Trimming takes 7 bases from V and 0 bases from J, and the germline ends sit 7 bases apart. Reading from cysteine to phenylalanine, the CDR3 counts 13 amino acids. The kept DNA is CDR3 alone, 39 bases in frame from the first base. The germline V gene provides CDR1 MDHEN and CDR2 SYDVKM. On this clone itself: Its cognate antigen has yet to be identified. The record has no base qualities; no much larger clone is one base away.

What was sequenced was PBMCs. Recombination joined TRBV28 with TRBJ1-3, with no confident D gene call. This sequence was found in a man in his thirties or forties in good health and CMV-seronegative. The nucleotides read TGTGCCAGCATCCGAGGCTCTGGAAACACCATATATTTT. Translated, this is CASIRGSGNTIYF.